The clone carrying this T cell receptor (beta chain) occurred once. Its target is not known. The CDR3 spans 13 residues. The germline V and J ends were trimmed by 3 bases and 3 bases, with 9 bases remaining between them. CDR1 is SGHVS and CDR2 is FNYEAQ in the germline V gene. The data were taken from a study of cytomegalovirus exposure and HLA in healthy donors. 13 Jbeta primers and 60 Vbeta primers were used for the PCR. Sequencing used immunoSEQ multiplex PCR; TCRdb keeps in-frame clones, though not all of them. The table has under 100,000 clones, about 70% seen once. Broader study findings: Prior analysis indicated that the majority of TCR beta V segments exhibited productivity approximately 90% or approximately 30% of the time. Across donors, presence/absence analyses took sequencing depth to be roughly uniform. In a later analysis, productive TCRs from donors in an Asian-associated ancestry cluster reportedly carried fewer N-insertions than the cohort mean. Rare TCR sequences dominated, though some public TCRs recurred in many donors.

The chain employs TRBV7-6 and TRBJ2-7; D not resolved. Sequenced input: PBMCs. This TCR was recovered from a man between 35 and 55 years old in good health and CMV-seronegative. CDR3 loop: CASSLALNYEQYF. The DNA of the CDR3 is TGTGCCAGCAGCTTGGCCCTGAACTACGAGCAGTACTTC. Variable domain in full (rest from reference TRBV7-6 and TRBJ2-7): GAGVSQSPRYKVTKRGQDVALRCDPISGHVSLYWYRQALGQGPEFLTYFNYEAQQDKSGLPNDRFSAERPEGSISTLTIQRTEQRDSAMYRCASSLALNYEQYFGPGTRLTVT.